A single sample gave rise to the 5 T cell receptor beta chains below, sequenced in a study of T cells in Graves' hyperthyroidism and ophthalmopathy. Template material for amplifying TCR beta CDR3 regions consisted of RNA transcripts. With the HTBI primer set, the TCR CDR3 went through a first round of RT-PCR. A single record per CDR3 protein comes from TCRdb applying MiXCR to the multiplex PCR reads. Counted here are about 250,000 distinct CDR3 sequences, almost 25% occurring once; the ten biggest clones make up roughly 32%. The sequenced material came from blood. These receptors all come from a woman between 40 and 55 years old with Graves' ophthalmopathy.

This clonotype was observed many times. The chain uses TRBV10-3 and TRBJ1-2; 7 bases are shared with TRBD1. V was clipped by 10 bases and J by 4 bases; unmatched bases: 18. Germline assignment: CDR1 ENHRY and CDR2 SYGVKD. The CDR3 totals 16 residues. CDR3 sequence (DNA): TGTGCCACCAGATCACGCGCCGGACAGGAAGTCTATGGCTACACCTTC. Translation: CATRSRAGQEVYGYTF.

The sample holds many counts of this clonotype. V gene TRBV19 combines with J gene TRBJ1-5, with a possible D match to TRBD1 (5 bases). Germline-derived CDR1 and CDR2 are LNHDA and SQIVND (reference sequence). Trimming took 7 bases from V and 2 from J, leaving 18 bases between them. The CDR3 has 16 amino acids. CDR3: CASNPRGVQGNQPQHF. The CDR3, as DNA: TGTGCCAGTAACCCCCGGGGGGTGCAGGGCAATCAGCCCCAGCATTTT. The whole variable domain, remainder taken from reference TRBV19 and TRBJ1-5, is DGGITQSPKYLFRKEGQNVTLSCEQNLNHDAMYWYRQDPGQGLRLIYYSQIVNDFQKGDIAEGYSVSREKKESFPLTVTSAQKNPTAFYLCASNPRGVQGNQPQHFGDGTRLSIL.

This clonotype was counted at least ten times. The rearrangement uses TRBV20-1 and TRBJ2-5; tentatively, D is TRBD2 (6 bases). Germline CDR1 DFQATT, CDR2 SNEGSKA (reference sequence). V dropped 1 base and J dropped 5 bases, with 11 bases sitting between them. The CDR3 sequence is 13 residues long. For the CDR3, the DNA is TGCAGTGCTAGAGTTGGCGGGGCGGAGACCCAGTACTTC. Its protein product is CSARVGGAETQYF.

Many counts were recorded for this clonotype. CDR3 sequence reads: CASNKEGGYTF. The CDR3 DNA reads as TGTGCCAGCAATAAGGAGGGAGGCTACACCTTC. This sequence joins TRBV28 and TRBJ1-2; D uncertain. Trimming pared 7 bases from V and 8 bases from J, leaving 11 bases between. The germline CDR1 and CDR2 sequences are MDHEN and SYDVKM. CDR3 length: 11 residues.

The chain combines TRBV6-1 with TRBJ2-7; D is possibly TRBD2 (8 bases). The CDR3 has 14 amino acids. Trimming pared 10 bases from V and 7 bases from J, leaving 23 bases between. Per germline, CDR1 MNHNS and CDR2 SASEGT. The CDR3 nucleotides read TGTGCCACATCAGCGGGGGTGACAGGGCGAGAGCAGTACTTC. Translated, it gives CATSAGVTGREQYF.